This T cell receptor (beta chain) emerged from a study of blood T cell repertoires in COVID-19. The wider study: Both acute and convalescent COVID-19 samples were obtained from the United States, Italy and Spain. From T cells, B-cell-depleted T cells, or PBMCs came the material, which was cDNA or gDNA.

CDR1 is SEHNR and CDR2 is FQNEAQ in the germline V gene (reference sequence). V dropped 10 bases and J dropped 9 bases, with 19 bases sitting between them. CDR3 length: 13 amino acids. The assay was immunoSEQ multiplex PCR, and TCRdb's table has in-frame clones only and misses some. The table records 90,000 to 100,000 clones, 82% of them present only once. This receptor was obtained from a man aged 65 to 79 with active or convalescent COVID-19. Sequencing used peripheral blood. The V call is TRBV7-9, the J call TRBJ2-1; TRBD2 is a possible D gene (7 bases). The CDR3 here is CATARGGRGEQFF. CDR3 bases: TGTGCCACCGCAAGGGGGGGCCGCGGTGAGCAGTTCTTC.